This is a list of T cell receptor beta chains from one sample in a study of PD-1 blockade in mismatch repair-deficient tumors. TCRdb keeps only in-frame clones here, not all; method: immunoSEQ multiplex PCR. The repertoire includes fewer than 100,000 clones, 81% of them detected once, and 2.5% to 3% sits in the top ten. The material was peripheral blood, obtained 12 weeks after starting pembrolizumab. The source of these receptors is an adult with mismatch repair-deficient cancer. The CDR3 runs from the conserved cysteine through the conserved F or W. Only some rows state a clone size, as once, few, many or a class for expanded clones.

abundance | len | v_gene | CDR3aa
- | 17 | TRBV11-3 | CASSTQDPGGGGTEAFF
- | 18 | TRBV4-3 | CASSQNGAGSYFYNEQFF
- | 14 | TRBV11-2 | CASSKALPPYEQYF
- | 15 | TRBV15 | CATSRTGQGLEKLFF
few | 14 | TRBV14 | CASSRVSSYNEQFF
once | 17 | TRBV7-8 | CASSLGVSGIFSHEQYF
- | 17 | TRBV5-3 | CARRGSGTGNSSYEQYF
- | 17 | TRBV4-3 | CASSQDEGQGIHYEQYF
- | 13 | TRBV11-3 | CASSLTGVDEAFF
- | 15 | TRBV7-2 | CASSLVEGPNEKLFF
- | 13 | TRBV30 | CAWSGGFPYGYTF
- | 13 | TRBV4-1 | CASSGTNTGELFF
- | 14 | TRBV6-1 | CASSIPGQSTEAFF
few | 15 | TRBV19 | CASSTDRGGNQPQHF
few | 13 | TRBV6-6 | CASSLTRYNEQFF
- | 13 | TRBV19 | CASSIQQGYEQYF
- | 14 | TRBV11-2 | CASSPRLAVDEQYF
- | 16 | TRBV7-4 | CASSQIRIGTTDTQYF
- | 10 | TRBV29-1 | CSALSAGYTF
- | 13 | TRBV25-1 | CASSVGGNYGYTF
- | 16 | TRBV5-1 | CASSLYGRAIGDEQFF
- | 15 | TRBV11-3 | CASSSRGAVLHEQYF
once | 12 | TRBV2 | CASRPFGRSQFF
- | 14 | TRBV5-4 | CASWDSGTPDTQYF
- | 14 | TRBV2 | CASTSGTASLGYTF
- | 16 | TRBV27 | CASRPAGTSGNYEQYF
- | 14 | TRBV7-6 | CASSLDYGGNTIYF
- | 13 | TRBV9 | CASSATGNTEAFF
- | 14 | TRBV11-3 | CASSRAAWTSEQYF
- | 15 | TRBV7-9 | CASSLGRSSGNTIYF
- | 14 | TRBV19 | CASSINSGGTEAFF
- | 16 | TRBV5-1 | CASSHPGLAEGREQFF
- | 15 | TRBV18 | CASSLNSQGGTEAFF
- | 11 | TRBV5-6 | CASSPYYEQYF
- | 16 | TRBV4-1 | CASSQKTGGSYNEQFF